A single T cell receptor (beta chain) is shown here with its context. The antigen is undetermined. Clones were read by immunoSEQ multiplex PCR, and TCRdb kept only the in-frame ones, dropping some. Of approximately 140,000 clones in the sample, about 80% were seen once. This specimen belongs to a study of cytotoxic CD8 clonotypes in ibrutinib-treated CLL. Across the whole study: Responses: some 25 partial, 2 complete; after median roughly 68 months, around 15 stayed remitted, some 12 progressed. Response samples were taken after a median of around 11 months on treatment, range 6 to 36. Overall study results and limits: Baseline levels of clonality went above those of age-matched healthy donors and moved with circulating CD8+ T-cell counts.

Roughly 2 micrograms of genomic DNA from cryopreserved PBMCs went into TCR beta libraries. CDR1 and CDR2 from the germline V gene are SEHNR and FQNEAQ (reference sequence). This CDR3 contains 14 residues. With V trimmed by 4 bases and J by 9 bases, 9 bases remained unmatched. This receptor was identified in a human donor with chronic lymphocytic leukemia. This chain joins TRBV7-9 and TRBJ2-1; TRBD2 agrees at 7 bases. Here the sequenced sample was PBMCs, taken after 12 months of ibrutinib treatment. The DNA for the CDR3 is TGTGCCAGCAGCTCGCCTGGGGGGGAGGGTGAGCAGTTCTTC. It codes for CASSSPGGEGEQFF.